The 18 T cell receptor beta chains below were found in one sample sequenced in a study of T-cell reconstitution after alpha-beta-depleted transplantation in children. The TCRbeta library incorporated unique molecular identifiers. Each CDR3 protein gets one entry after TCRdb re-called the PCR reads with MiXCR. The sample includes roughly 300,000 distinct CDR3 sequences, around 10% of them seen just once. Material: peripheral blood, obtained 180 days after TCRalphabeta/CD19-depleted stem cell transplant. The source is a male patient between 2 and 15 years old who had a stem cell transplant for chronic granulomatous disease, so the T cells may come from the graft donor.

For the CDR3, the DNA is TGTGCCAGCAGTCTCGGGACTAGCGGGACCTACAATGAGCAGTTCTTC. It is translated as CASSLGTSGTYNEQFF. This chain connects TRBV12-3 or TRBV12-4 to TRBJ2-1; 13 nucleotides line up with TRBD2. V was pared by 5 bases and J by 2 bases, with 3 bases of the junction left unmatched. The CDR3 length is 16 residues.

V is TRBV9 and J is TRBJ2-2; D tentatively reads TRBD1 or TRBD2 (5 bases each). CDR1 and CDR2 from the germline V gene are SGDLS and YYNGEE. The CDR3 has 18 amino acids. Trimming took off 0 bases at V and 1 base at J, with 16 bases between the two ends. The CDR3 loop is CASSVVPERGQNTGELFF. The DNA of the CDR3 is TGTGCCAGCAGCGTAGTACCGGAACGGGGCCAGAACACCGGGGAGCTGTTTTTT.

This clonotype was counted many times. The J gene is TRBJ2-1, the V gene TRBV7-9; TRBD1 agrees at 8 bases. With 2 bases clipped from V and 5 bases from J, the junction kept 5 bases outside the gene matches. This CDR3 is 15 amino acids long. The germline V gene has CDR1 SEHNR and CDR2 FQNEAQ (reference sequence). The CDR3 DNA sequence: TGTGCCAGCAGCTTAACGACAGGGGTCGACAATGAGCAGTTCTTC. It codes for CASSLTTGVDNEQFF.

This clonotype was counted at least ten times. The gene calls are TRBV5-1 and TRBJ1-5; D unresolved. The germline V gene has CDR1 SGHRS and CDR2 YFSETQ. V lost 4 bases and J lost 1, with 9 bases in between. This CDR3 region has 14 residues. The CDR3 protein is CASSPDGSNQPQHF. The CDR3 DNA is TGCGCCAGCAGCCCGGACGGGAGCAATCAGCCCCAGCATTTT.

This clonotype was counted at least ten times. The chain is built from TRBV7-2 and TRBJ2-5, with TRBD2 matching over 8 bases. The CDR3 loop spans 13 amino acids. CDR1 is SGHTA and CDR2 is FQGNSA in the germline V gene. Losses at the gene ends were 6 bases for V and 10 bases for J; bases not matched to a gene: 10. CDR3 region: CASSPRGSGDQYF. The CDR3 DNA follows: TGTGCCAGCAGTCCCCGGGGTAGCGGGGACCAGTACTTC.

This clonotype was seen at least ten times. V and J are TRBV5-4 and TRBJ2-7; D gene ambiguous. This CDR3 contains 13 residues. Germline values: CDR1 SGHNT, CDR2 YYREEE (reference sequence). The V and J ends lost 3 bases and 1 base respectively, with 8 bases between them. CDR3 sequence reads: CASSSFGSYEQYF. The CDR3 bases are TGTGCCAGCAGCTCCTTCGGGTCCTACGAGCAGTACTTC.

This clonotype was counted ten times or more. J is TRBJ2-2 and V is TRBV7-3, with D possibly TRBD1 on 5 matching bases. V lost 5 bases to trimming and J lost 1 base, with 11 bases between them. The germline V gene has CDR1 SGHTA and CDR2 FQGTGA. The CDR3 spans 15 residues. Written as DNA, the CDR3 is TGTGCCAGCAGCCCCCCCCAGGGGAACACCGGGGAGCTGTTTTTT. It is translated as CASSPPQGNTGELFF.

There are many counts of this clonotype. The DNA of the CDR3 is TGTGCCAGCAGCTTGGACCCAGGGGGCCGCGACGAGCAGTACTTC. It specifies CASSLDPGGRDEQYF. J is TRBJ2-7 and V is TRBV5-5; 8 bases are shared with TRBD1. J lost 5 bases, V lost 0 bases, and 7 bases had no gene match. Per germline, CDR1 SGHKS and CDR2 YYEKEE (reference sequence). The length of the CDR3 is 15 residues.

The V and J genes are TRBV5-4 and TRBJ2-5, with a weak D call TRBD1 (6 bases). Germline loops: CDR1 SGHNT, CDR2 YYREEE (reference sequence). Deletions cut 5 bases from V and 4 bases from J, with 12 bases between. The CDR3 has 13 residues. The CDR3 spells CASSLGQSETQYF. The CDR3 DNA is TGTGCCAGCAGTCTTGGACAGTCAGAGACCCAGTACTTC.

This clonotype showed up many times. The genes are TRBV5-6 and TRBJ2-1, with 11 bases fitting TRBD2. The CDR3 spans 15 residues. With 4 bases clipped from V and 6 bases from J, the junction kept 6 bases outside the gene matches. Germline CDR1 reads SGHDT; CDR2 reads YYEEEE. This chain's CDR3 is CASSGTGLAGNEQFF. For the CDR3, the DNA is TGTGCCAGCAGCGGGACAGGACTAGCGGGCAATGAGCAGTTCTTC.

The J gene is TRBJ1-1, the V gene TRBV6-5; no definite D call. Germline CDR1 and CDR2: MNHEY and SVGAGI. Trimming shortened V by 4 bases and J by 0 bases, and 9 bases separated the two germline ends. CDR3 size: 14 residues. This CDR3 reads CASSSRTVNTEAFF. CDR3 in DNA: TGTGCCAGCAGTTCCCGGACGGTGAACACTGAAGCTTTCTTT.

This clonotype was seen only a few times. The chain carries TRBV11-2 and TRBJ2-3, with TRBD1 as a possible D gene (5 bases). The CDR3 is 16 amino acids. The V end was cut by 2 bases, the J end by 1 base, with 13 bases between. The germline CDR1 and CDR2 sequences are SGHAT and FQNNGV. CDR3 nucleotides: TGTGCCAGCAGCTTAAGTTTACTACAGGGCACAGATACGCAGTATTTT. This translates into CASSLSLLQGTDTQYF.

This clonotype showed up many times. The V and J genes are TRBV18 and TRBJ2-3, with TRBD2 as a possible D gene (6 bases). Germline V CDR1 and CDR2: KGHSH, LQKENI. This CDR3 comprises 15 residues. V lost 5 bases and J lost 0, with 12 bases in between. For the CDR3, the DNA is TGTGCCAGCTCAACACTAGCCCCGAGCACAGATACGCAGTATTTT. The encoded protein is CASSTLAPSTDTQYF. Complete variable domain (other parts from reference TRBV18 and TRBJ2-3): NAGVMQNPRHLVRRRGQEARLRCSPMKGHSHVYWYRQLPEEGLKFMVYLQKENIIDESGMPKERFSAEFPKEGPSILRIQQVVRGDSAAYFCASSTLAPSTDTQYFGPGTRLTVL.

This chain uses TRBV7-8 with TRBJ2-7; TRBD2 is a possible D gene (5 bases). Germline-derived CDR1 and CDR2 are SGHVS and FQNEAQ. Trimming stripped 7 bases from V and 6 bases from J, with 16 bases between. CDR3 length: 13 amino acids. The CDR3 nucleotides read TGTGCCAGCATCAAAAGGGAGATCGGCGAGCAGTACTTC. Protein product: CASIKREIGEQYF. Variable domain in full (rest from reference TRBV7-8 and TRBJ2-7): GAGVSQSPRYKVAKRGQDVALRCDPISGHVSLFWYQQALGQGPEFLTYFQNEAQLDKSGLPSDRFFAERPEGSVSTLKIQRTQQEDSAVYLCASIKREIGEQYFGPGTRLTVT.

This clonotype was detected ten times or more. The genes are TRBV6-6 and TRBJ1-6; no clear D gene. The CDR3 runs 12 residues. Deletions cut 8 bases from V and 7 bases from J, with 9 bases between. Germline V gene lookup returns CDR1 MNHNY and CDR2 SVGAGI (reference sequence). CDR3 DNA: TGTGCCAGCGGACGGGTAAATTCACCCCTCCACTTT. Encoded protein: CASGRVNSPLHF.

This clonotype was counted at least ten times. CDR3 sequence: CATTGGGQKETQYF. CDR3 DNA sequence: TGTGCCACCACCGGCGGGGGGCAAAAAGAGACCCAGTACTTC. This chain connects TRBV7-8 to TRBJ2-5; 8 bases are shared with TRBD2. Germline-derived CDR1 and CDR2 are SGHVS and FQNEAQ. With 10 bases clipped from V and 3 bases from J, the junction kept 10 bases outside the gene matches. The CDR3 is 14 amino acids.

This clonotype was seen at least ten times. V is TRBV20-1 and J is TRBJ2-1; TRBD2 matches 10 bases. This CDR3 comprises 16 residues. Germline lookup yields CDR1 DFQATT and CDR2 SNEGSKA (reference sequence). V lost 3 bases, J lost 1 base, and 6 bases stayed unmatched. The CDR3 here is CSASSSGSTSYNEQFF. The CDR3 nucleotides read TGCAGTGCTAGTTCTAGCGGGAGTACATCCTACAATGAGCAGTTCTTC.

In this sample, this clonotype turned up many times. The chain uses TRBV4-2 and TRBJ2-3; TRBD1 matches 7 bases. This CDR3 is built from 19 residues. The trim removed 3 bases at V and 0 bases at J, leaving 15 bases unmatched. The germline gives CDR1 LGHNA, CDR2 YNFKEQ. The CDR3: CASSQTGTETLTSTDTQYF. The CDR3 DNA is TGTGCCAGCAGCCAGACCGGGACAGAAACCCTTACTAGCACAGATACGCAGTATTTT.